The 10 T cell receptor beta chains in this list originate from one sample, sequenced in a study of blood T cell repertoires in COVID-19. TCRdb keeps only in-frame clones here, not all; method: immunoSEQ multiplex PCR. The sample includes fewer than 300,000 clones, 75% to 90% of them seen just once. The specimen was PBMCs or T cells enriched from blood (not recorded which). These receptors all come from a middle-aged man who had recovered from COVID-19.

The CDR3 here is CASSIGRVYGYTF. In nucleotides, the CDR3 is TGTGCCAGTAGTATCGGGAGGGTTTATGGCTACACCTTC. This rearrangement joins TRBV19 to TRBJ1-2; D call uncertain. Trimming removed 3 bases from V and 5 bases from J, with 10 bases in between. CDR1 and CDR2 from the germline V gene are LNHDA and SQIVND (reference sequence). The CDR3 is made up of 13 amino acids. Complete variable domain (other parts from reference TRBV19 and TRBJ1-2): DGGITQSPKYLFRKEGQNVTLSCEQNLNHDAMYWYRQDPGQGLRLIYYSQIVNDFQKGDIAEGYSVSREKKESFPLTVTSAQKNPTAFYLCASSIGRVYGYTFGSGTRLTVV.

CDR3: CASSPGQGNGYTF. The CDR3 DNA reads TGTGCCAGCAGCCCCGGACAAGGGAATGGCTACACCTTC. The chain employs TRBV6-5 and TRBJ1-2, with a possible D match to TRBD1 (5 bases). The CDR3 contains 13 residues. V was shortened by 6 bases and J by 6 bases, with 14 bases between the two germline ends. Germline CDR1 is MNHEY and CDR2 is SVGAGI.

This clone has more than one count but fewer than ten. This chain uses TRBV3-1 (or the pseudogene TRBV3-2) with TRBJ1-1; no clear D gene. Germline CDR1 is LGHDT and CDR2 is YNNKEL (reference sequence). V lost 1 base, J lost 9 bases, and 15 bases lay in between. The CDR3 covers 14 residues. The CDR3 nucleotides read TGTGCCAGCAGCCAAGGTCTTGGAGAGAGACAAGCTTTCTTT. This gives the protein CASSQGLGERQAFF.

V is TRBV29-1 and J is TRBJ2-6, with a weak D call TRBD1 (6 bases). The V and J ends lost 4 bases and 2 bases respectively, with 12 bases between them. Germline CDR1 SQVTM, CDR2 ANQGSEA. The CDR3 extends over 15 amino acids. The CDR3 loop is CSVGSRGAGANVLTF. CDR3 bases: TGCAGCGTTGGAAGCAGGGGTGCTGGGGCCAACGTCCTGACTTTC.

The genes are TRBV4-1 and TRBJ2-1; D may be TRBD1 (5 bases). CDR1 MGHRA and CDR2 YSYEKL come from the germline V gene. Trimming removed 0 bases at V and 6 bases at J, with 12 bases between. This CDR3 has 15 amino acids. The CDR3, as DNA: TGCGCCAGCAGCCAAGATCCCAGGGCCAGCAATGAGCAGTTCTTC. The encoded protein is CASSQDPRASNEQFF.

This chain links TRBV7-2 with TRBJ2-4, with TRBD2 identical over 7 bases. J was trimmed by 0 bases and V by 0 bases; bases with no gene match: 5. The CDR3 is made up of 17 amino acids. CDR1 is SGHTA and CDR2 is FQGNSA in the germline V gene. The DNA for the CDR3 is TGTGCCAGCAGCTTAGCGTTCTTAGCGGGAGCCAAAAACATTCAGTACTTC. Residues: CASSLAFLAGAKNIQYF.

This clone appeared once. The chain recombines TRBV5-4 with TRBJ2-1; 7 nucleotides agree with TRBD2. J was trimmed by 7 bases and V by 4 bases; bases with no gene match: 14. CDR1 and CDR2 (germline): SGHNT, YYREEE (reference sequence). The CDR3 is 16 amino acids. CDR3 coding DNA: TGTGCCAGCAGCCCCGCACTAGCGAGGAGTGGGAATGAGCAGTTCTTC. Protein: CASSPALARSGNEQFF.

V is TRBV29-1 and J is TRBJ1-2; 8 bases match TRBD1. The CDR3 spans 14 residues. Germline CDR1 is SQVTM and CDR2 is ANQGSEA. V was clipped by 6 bases and J by 3 bases; unmatched bases: 9. CDR3 sequence reads: CSVAGGAYYYGYTF. DNA for the CDR3: TGCAGCGTCGCAGGGGGCGCCTATTACTATGGCTACACCTTC.

The rearrangement uses TRBV2 and TRBJ1-2; possibly TRBD1 for D (6 bases). The V gene lost 2 bases and the J gene lost 6 bases, with 7 bases spanning the gap. This CDR3 contains 12 residues. Germline assignment: CDR1 SNHLY and CDR2 FYNNEI. The CDR3 region is CASSESGDGYTF. As DNA, the CDR3 is TGTGCCAGCAGTGAATCAGGGGATGGCTACACCTTC.

The V call is TRBV7-2, the J call TRBJ2-3; no reliable D call. This CDR3 has 14 amino acids. V lost 1 base and J lost 7, with 12 bases in between. CDR1 and CDR2 (germline): SGHTA, FQGNSA. CDR3 nucleotide sequence: TGTGCCAGCAGCTTAGAGCCTAGAGGTTATACGCAGTATTTT. Its translation is CASSLEPRGYTQYF.